Following are 25 T cell receptor beta chains from one sample sequenced in a study of OX40 agonist ivuxolimab in advanced cancers. Libraries were constructed by the immunoSEQ multiplex PCR assay. Not all clones reach the TCRdb copy of this immuneACCESS table, which keeps in-frame sequences only. Checked studies attribute under half of the gap to unresolved V genes and leave the rest unexplained. For this sample the table gives 25,000 to 30,000 clones, of which roughly 85% were detected only once. The top ten clones comprise 11% of the sample. The sequencing used CD4+ or CD8+ T cells sorted from blood, collected in a trial of the OX40 agonist ivuxolimab. The source of these receptors is an adult with an advanced solid tumor such as melanoma, head and neck, liver or kidney cancer.

The chain combines TRBV7-9 with TRBJ2-1; 10 nucleotides line up with TRBD1. The CDR3 has 15 amino acids. J was trimmed by 9 bases and V by 3 bases; bases with no gene match: 8. The germline CDR1 and CDR2 sequences are SEHNR and FQNEAQ (reference sequence). CDR3 sequence (DNA): TGTGCCAGCAGCTTCCCCGGGACAGGGGACGTTGAGCAGTTCTTC. Residues: CASSFPGTGDVEQFF.

This sequence joins TRBV27 and TRBJ1-2; TRBD1 aligns across 7 bases. J gave up 8 bases and V 0 bases, and 6 bases lay outside the gene matches. The germline gives CDR1 MNHEY, CDR2 SMNVEV (reference sequence). This CDR3 has 14 residues. The CDR3 region has the DNA TGTGCCAGCAGTTTATCCCGACAGGGCCCGGGCTACACCTTC. Translating gives CASSLSRQGPGYTF.

This chain links TRBV6-6 with TRBJ1-6; D is perhaps TRBD1 (5 bases). CDR3 length: 13 amino acids. Per germline, CDR1 MNHNY and CDR2 SVGAGI (reference sequence). Trimming took 8 bases from V and 8 from J, leaving 13 bases between them. CDR3 bases: TGTGCCAGCGGGGCAGAGAGATATTCACCCCTCCACTTT. This translates into CASGAERYSPLHF.

This chain uses TRBV11-2 with TRBJ1-1; 9 bases map to TRBD1. V shed 5 bases, J shed 11 bases, and the junction held 9 bases outside the gene matches. The CDR3 has 13 amino acids. CDR1 is SGHAT, CDR2 FQNNGV, per germline. The CDR3 nucleotides read TGTGCCAGCAGCCAGGGACAGGGCTTGTACGCTTTCTTT. It codes for CASSQGQGLYAFF. Using reference TRBV11-2 and TRBJ1-1 for the parts outside the CDR3, the full variable domain is EAGVAQSPRYKIIEKRQSVAFWCNPISGHATLYWYQQILGQGPKLLIQFQNNGVVDDSQLPKDRFSAERLKGVDSTLKIQPAKLEDSAVYLCASSQGQGLYAFFGQGTRLTVV.

The chain uses TRBV9 and TRBJ1-2, with 7 nucleotides matching TRBD1. The germline V gene encodes CDR1 SGDLS and CDR2 YYNGEE. V trimming: 4 bases; J trimming: 3 bases; junction bases outside the gene matches: 6. This CDR3 is built from 14 residues. The CDR3 DNA reads TGTGCCAGCAGCCAGGGGGGCAGCTACTATGGCTACACCTTC. Translated: CASSQGGSYYGYTF.

V is TRBV6-5 and J is TRBJ1-6; tentatively, D is TRBD1 (5 bases). V dropped 2 bases and J dropped 5 bases, with 10 bases sitting between them. The CDR3 contains 15 residues. CDR1 and CDR2 (germline): MNHEY, SVGAGI. CDR3 nucleotide sequence: TGTGCCAGCAGTTACCAGGGAGGGGATAATTCACCCCTCCACTTT. As protein: CASSYQGGDNSPLHF.

The CDR3 here is CASSPSGGAFYNEQFF. CDR3 sequence (DNA): TGTGCCAGCAGCCCCAGCGGGGGGGCCTTCTACAATGAGCAGTTCTTC. The J gene is TRBJ2-1, the V gene TRBV9; 10 bases agree with TRBD2. The germline CDR1 and CDR2 sequences are SGDLS and YYNGEE. The CDR3 is made up of 16 amino acids. The V gene end was trimmed by 4 bases and the J gene end by 3 bases; junction bases not matched to a gene: 7. The variable domain in full, with the rest retrieved from reference TRBV9 and TRBJ2-1, is DSGVTQTPKHLITATGQRVTLRCSPRSGDLSVYWYQQSLDQGLQFLIQYYNGEERAKGNILERFSAQQFPDLHSELNLSSLELGDSALYFCASSPSGGAFYNEQFFGPGTRLTVL.

This chain uses TRBV5-4 with TRBJ1-5; D not resolved. Germline V gene data show CDR1 as SGHNT and CDR2 as YYREEE (reference sequence). Trimming removed 5 bases at V and 5 bases at J, with 14 bases between. The CDR3 spans 14 residues. CDR3 in amino acids: CASSFSGSYQPQHF. The CDR3 region has the DNA TGTGCCAGCAGTTTTTCCGGCAGTTATCAGCCCCAGCATTTT.

V gene TRBV7-3 combines with J gene TRBJ1-1; D may be TRBD1 (5 bases). The CDR3 covers 16 residues. Germline CDR1 SGHTA, CDR2 FQGTGA. V dropped 5 bases and J dropped 3 bases, with 19 bases sitting between them. CDR3 residues: CASSVGPYAGDTEAFF. CDR3 bases: TGTGCCAGCAGCGTGGGACCTTACGCCGGGGACACTGAAGCTTTCTTT.

This clone was counted a single time. This chain joins TRBV6-5 and TRBJ2-7; D tentatively fits TRBD1 or TRBD2 (5 bases each). V shed 5 bases and J shed 2 bases, with 10 bases lying between them. The CDR3 has 13 amino acids. The germline gives CDR1 MNHEY, CDR2 SVGAGI. CDR3 in amino acids: CASSLGATYEQYF. As DNA, the CDR3 is TGTGCCAGCAGTCTCGGGGCGACCTACGAGCAGTACTTC.

This chain uses TRBV6-5 with TRBJ1-6; D not resolved. Germline lookup yields CDR1 MNHEY and CDR2 SVGAGI. The CDR3 consists of 15 residues. Deletions cut 4 bases from V and 10 bases from J, with 17 bases between. The CDR3 DNA reads TGTGCCAGCAGTTTTGCGACCGAGAAGAGATCACCCCTCCACTTT. It encodes CASSFATEKRSPLHF.

V and J are TRBV11-2 and TRBJ2-2; D uncertain. Trimming removed 5 bases from V and 7 bases from J, with 11 bases in between. CDR1 is SGHAT and CDR2 is FQNNGV in the germline V gene. The CDR3 is 13 residues long. The CDR3 region has the DNA TGTGCCAGCAGCCCCCTGGCTATCGGGGAGCTGTTTTTT. Residues: CASSPLAIGELFF.

CDR3 sequence: CASSLGGDQRNQPQHF. The CDR3, as DNA: TGTGCCAGCAGCTTAGGGGGAGATCAGAGGAATCAGCCCCAGCATTTT. The J gene is TRBJ1-5, the V gene TRBV7-6; D not certain. CDR1 is SGHVS and CDR2 is FNYEAQ in the germline V gene. This CDR3 comprises 16 residues. V lost 1 base, J lost 4 bases, and 14 bases lay in between.

J is TRBJ2-3 and V is TRBV4-3, with D possibly being TRBD1 (6 bases). The V gene's germline CDR1 is LGHNA and CDR2 YSLEER. The V and J ends lost 0 bases and 4 bases respectively, with 14 bases between them. The CDR3 loop spans 16 amino acids. The CDR3 sequence: CASSQDETGTPDTQYF. For the CDR3, the DNA is TGCGCCAGCAGCCAAGATGAGACAGGAACCCCAGATACGCAGTATTTT.

The V and J genes are TRBV14 and TRBJ2-5; TRBD1 might be the D (5 bases). The CDR3 loop spans 14 amino acids. Germline V CDR1 and CDR2: SGHDN, FVKESK. The V gene lost 0 bases and the J gene lost 9 bases, with 14 bases spanning the gap. CDR3 bases: TGTGCCAGCAGCCAAGAGACGCAGGGTGAGGCCCAGTACTTC. This gives the protein CASSQETQGEAQYF.

This rearrangement joins TRBV27 to TRBJ2-3, with no clear D. CDR3 length: 15 residues. The ends were cut back, 2 bases at V and 1 base at J, with 10 bases in the middle. The germline gives CDR1 MNHEY, CDR2 SMNVEV (reference sequence). CDR3 residues: CASSLLAVGTDTQYF. The CDR3 nucleotides are TGTGCCAGCAGTTTACTTGCGGTAGGCACAGATACGCAGTATTTT.

The J gene is TRBJ2-3, the V gene TRBV5-1; no clear D. Trimming pared 2 bases from V and 2 bases from J, leaving 15 bases between. The CDR3 runs to 16 residues. CDR1 and CDR2 from the germline V gene are SGHRS and YFSETQ. The CDR3 loop is CASSLYYSTDTDTQYF. The DNA for the CDR3 is TGCGCCAGCAGCTTATACTACAGCACCGACACAGATACGCAGTATTTT.

A few counts support this clone. The V gene is TRBV19, the J gene TRBJ2-2; D might be TRBD1 or TRBD2, each matching 5 bases. Trimming took 3 bases from V and 2 from J, leaving 10 bases between them. Germline V lookup: CDR1 LNHDA, CDR2 SQIVND (reference sequence). This CDR3 comprises 15 residues. CDR3 sequence: CASSIMGVNTGELFF. The CDR3 DNA reads TGTGCCAGTAGTATCATGGGGGTAAACACCGGGGAGCTGTTTTTT.

This clone was counted only a few times. The chain combines TRBV5-6 with TRBJ2-7; D not resolved. CDR1 and CDR2 (germline): SGHDT, YYEEEE. Trimming removed 2 bases at V and 6 bases at J, with 18 bases between. There are 15 residues in the CDR3. The CDR3 spells CASSFGPSSPLEQYF. The CDR3 DNA follows: TGTGCCAGCAGCTTTGGGCCTTCCTCACCCCTCGAGCAGTACTTC.

The chain is built from TRBV19 and TRBJ1-6; no reliable D call. CDR1 is LNHDA, CDR2 SQIVND, per germline (reference sequence). This CDR3 is 15 amino acids long. Trimming cost V 7 bases and J 0 bases, with 10 bases left between them. CDR3 DNA: TGTGCCAGTAATAAGGAATACTCCTATAATTCACCCCTCCACTTT. Protein: CASNKEYSYNSPLHF.

The CDR3 here is CASSPGWTAYGYTF. The CDR3 DNA reads as TGTGCCAGCAGTCCTGGGTGGACCGCCTATGGCTACACCTTC. The V gene is TRBV6-6, the J gene TRBJ1-2; D not certain. This CDR3 has 14 residues. In germline, CDR1 is MNHNY, CDR2 SVGAGI (reference sequence). With 5 bases removed from V and 4 bases from J, the gap between germline ends came to 14 bases.

CDR3 coding DNA: TGTGCTAGTGGTTTGGTCGCCGAGGGGGACCCAAAAGAGACCCAGTACTTC. As protein: CASGLVAEGDPKETQYF. V and J are TRBV12-5 and TRBJ2-5; tentatively, D is TRBD1 (6 bases). CDR3 length: 17 amino acids. Trimming stripped 0 bases from V and 3 bases from J, with 17 bases between. Germline V gene sequence: CDR1 LGHNT, CDR2 FRNRAP.

V and J are TRBV6-1 and TRBJ2-7, with D unresolved. V shed 2 bases and J shed 5 bases, with 7 bases lying between them. The CDR3 has 12 amino acids. Germline V gives CDR1 MNHNS, CDR2 SASEGT. The CDR3 is CASSETADEQYF. The CDR3 DNA follows: TGTGCCAGCAGTGAAACGGCGGACGAGCAGTACTTC.

A note on this clone: Relative to the germline gene, one junction end is altered; a read error may explain this. J is TRBJ1-2 and V is TRBV5-3; D is uncertain. TRBV5-3 belongs to the ORF category, with a function that is uncertain. This CDR3 comprises 15 residues. CDR3 sequence reads: CASSLAGSTNYGYTF. DNA for the CDR3: TGTGCCAGCAGCTTGGCTGGCAGCACTAACTATGGCTACACCTTC.

The rearrangement links TRBV7-9 to TRBJ2-3; D unresolved. V dropped 3 bases and J dropped 0 bases, with 7 bases sitting between them. CDR3 length: 14 residues. Germline V gene data show CDR1 as SEHNR and CDR2 as FQNEAQ (reference sequence). The CDR3 coding sequence is TGTGCCAGCAGCTTTAGGGCTAGCACAGATACGCAGTATTTT. It encodes CASSFRASTDTQYF.